This TCR beta chain originates from a study of control samples from healthy donors and cancer patients. Trimming took off 9 bases at V and 5 bases at J, with 17 bases between the two ends. Germline V CDR1 and CDR2: LNHDA, SQIVND (reference sequence). This CDR3 contains 14 residues. Clones were read by immunoSEQ multiplex PCR, and TCRdb kept only the in-frame ones, dropping some. Of 45,000 to 60,000 clones in the sample, 94% were seen once. This chain links TRBV19 with TRBJ2-1; no clear D gene. The sample consisted of blood. This receptor was taken from a man aged 25-40 years in good health. The CDR3, as DNA: TGTGCCAGCCGATCATGGGAATTTGACAATGAGCAGTTCTTC. This sequence encodes CASRSWEFDNEQFF.